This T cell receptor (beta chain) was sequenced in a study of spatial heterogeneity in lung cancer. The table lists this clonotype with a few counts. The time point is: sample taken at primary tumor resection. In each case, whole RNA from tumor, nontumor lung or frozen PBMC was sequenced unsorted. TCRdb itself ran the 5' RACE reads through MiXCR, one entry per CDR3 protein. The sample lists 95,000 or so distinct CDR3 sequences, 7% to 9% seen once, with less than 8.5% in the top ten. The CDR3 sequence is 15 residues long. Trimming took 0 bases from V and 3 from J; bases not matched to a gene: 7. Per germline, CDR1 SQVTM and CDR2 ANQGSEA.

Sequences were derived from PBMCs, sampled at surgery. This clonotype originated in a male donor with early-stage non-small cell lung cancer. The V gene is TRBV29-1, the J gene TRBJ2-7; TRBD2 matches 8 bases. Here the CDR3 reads CSVEDRGGVSYEQYF. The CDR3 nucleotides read TGCAGCGTTGAAGATCGGGGGGGAGTCAGCTACGAGCAGTACTTC.